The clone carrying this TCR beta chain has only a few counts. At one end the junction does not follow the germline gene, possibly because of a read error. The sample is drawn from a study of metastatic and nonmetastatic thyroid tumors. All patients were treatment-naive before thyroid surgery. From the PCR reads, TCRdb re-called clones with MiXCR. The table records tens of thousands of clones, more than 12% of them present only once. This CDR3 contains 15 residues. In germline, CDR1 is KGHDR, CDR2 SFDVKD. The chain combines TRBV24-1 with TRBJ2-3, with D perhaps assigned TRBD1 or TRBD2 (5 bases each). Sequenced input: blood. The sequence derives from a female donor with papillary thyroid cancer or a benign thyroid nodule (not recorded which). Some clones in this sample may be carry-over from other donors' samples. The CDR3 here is CTTVRDGTSTDTQYF. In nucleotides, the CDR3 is TGTACCACCGTCCGGGACGGAACTAGCACAGATACGCAGTATTTT.